This T cell receptor beta chain emerged from a study of CD8+ T cells in alopecia areata. RNA was extracted and reverse transcribed into cDNA as the sequencing template. Sequenced by immunoSEQ multiplex PCR; TCRdb stores in-frame clones only, minus some. In the table there are roughly 200,000 clones, roughly 44% of which are singletons. The CDR3 runs 14 residues. V lost 4 bases to trimming and J lost 1 base, with 8 bases between them. Germline V CDR1 and CDR2: SGHRS, YFSETQ. The treatment denotes: oral pan-JAK inhibitor, 5-10 mg twice daily. This sequence originates from a human donor with alopecia areata. Sequenced material: CD4+ T cells sorted from blood, taken between weeks 36 and 40, from a patient treated with tofacitinib. This chain links TRBV5-1 with TRBJ2-2; no clear D gene. The CDR3 bases are TGCGCCAGCAGCCTCGACTTGAACACCGGGGAGCTGTTTTTT. Protein: CASSLDLNTGELFF.